The T cell receptor beta chain under discussion was sequenced for a study of regulatory T cells in long-lasting Graves disease. This clonotype was seen ten or more times. Time point meaning: newly diagnosed GD, antithyroid drugs for less than 3 months. Preparation of the TCR library used RNA extracted from PBMCs. Researchers made TCR beta libraries by using iRepertoire HTBI primers and running Arm-PCR on CDR3 regions. One entry per CDR3 protein, called by TCRdb with MiXCR from the multiplex PCR reads. The sample records some 400,000 distinct CDR3 sequences, about 16% being singletons. CDR3 size: 15 residues. Germline CDR1 reads GTSNPN; CDR2 reads SVGIG (reference sequence). V was clipped by 0 bases and J by 0 bases, with 10 bases between them. The same specimen was also included in a second study, on T cells in Graves' hyperthyroidism and ophthalmopathy.

The sequences come from peripheral blood mononuclear cells (PBMCs), collected at new diagnosis, from a patient treated with antithyroid drugs. The J gene is TRBJ2-3, the V gene TRBV30, with TRBD2 as a possible D gene (5 bases). The TCR sequence derives from a woman in her 30s with Graves disease. The CDR3 DNA reads TGTGCCTGGAGTGTACCGTGGACTAGCACAGATACGCAGTATTTT. This codes for CAWSVPWTSTDTQYF.